This T cell receptor (beta chain) was recorded in a study of T cell responses to AZD1222 COVID-19 vaccine. Sequencing used immunoSEQ multiplex PCR; TCRdb keeps in-frame clones, though not all of them. This repertoire shows around 160,000 clones, roughly 94% found once; its top ten account for about 0.64%. CDR3 size: 15 residues. Germline-derived CDR1 and CDR2 are MNHEY and SMNVEV (reference sequence). Germline trimming cut 0 bases from V and 12 bases from J; bases unmatched to any gene: 5. This clone appeared a single time. The rearrangement uses TRBV27 and TRBJ1-4; 12 nucleotides match TRBD1. The sequence was collected from an adult in good health. Sequences were derived from peripheral blood, sampled on day 0 of AZD1222 vaccination. For the CDR3, the DNA is TGTGCCAGCAGTTTATCTTACGGGACAGGGGGCGAACTGTTTTTT. It encodes CASSLSYGTGGELFF.